This TCR beta chain is from a study of shared clonotypes between healthy human individuals. Genomic DNA belonging to each subset was distributed in equal measure over several immunoSEQ plates. The protocol was immunoSEQ multiplex PCR, while the TCRdb copy is restricted to in-frame clones and leaves out a portion. The repertoire holds some 2,100,000 clones, with roughly 91% as singletons. V dropped 5 bases and J dropped 3 bases, with 11 bases sitting between them. Germline CDR1 and CDR2: SEHNR and FQNEAQ (reference sequence). The CDR3 runs 13 residues. Naive CD8 cells lacked CD45RO, underwent positive selection for CCR7 and left out terminally differentiated effector memory CD45RA+ cells.

The sample consisted of naive CD8+ T cells from PBMCs. The rearrangement joins TRBV7-9 to TRBJ2-7; TRBD1 is a possible D gene (5 bases). The TCR sequence derives from a man aged 18 to 30 in good health. Some clones in this sample may be carry-over from other donors' samples. The CDR3 region is CASSPDSYYEQYF. Here the CDR3 DNA reads TGTGCCAGCAGCCCTGACAGTTACTACGAGCAGTACTTC.